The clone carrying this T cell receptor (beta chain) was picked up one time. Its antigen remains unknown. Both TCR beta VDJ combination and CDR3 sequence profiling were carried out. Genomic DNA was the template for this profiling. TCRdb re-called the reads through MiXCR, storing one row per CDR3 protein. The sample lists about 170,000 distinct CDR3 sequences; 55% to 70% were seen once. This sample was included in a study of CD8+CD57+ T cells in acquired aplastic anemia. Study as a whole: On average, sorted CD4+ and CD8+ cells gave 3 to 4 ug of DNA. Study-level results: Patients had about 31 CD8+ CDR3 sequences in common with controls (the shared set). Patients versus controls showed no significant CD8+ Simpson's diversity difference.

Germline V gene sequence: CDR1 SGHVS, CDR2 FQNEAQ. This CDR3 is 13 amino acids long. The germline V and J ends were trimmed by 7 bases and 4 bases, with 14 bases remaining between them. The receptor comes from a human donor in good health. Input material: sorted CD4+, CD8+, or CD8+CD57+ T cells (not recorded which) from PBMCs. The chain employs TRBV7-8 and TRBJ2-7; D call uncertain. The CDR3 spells CASMVSLAYEQYF. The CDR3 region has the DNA TGTGCCAGCATGGTTAGTTTGGCGTACGAGCAGTACTTC. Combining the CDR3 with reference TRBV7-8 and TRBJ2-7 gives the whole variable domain GAGVSQSPRYKVAKRGQDVALRCDPISGHVSLFWYQQALGQGPEFLTYFQNEAQLDKSGLPSDRFFAERPEGSVSTLKIQRTQQEDSAVYLCASMVSLAYEQYFGPGTRLTVT.